The 20 T cell receptor beta chains in this list originate from one sample, sequenced in a study of PD-1 blockade in classical Hodgkin lymphoma. Data came from immunoSEQ multiplex PCR; TCRdb stores just in-frame clones and leaves some out. The sample has 11,000 to 15,000 clones; around 84% are singletons. In every patient, relapse followed autologous stem cell transplantation, while exposure to brentuximab vedotin differed. This material consisted of peripheral blood mononuclear cells (PBMCs), taken at baseline. The origin of the receptors is a human donor with classical Hodgkin lymphoma.

The rearrangement joins TRBV2 to TRBJ1-1; TRBD1 matches 8 bases. The CDR3 is 14 residues long. Germline assignment: CDR1 SNHLY and CDR2 FYNNEI. The V and J ends lost 7 bases and 2 bases, in that order; junction bases with no gene match: 6. Written as DNA, the CDR3 is TGTGCCAGCATTCGACAGGGGAAAAACACTGAAGCTTTCTTT. This gives the protein CASIRQGKNTEAFF.

The rearrangement uses TRBV10-3 and TRBJ2-2; the D gene is possibly TRBD2 (5 bases). The CDR3 contains 13 residues. CDR1 and CDR2 from the germline V gene are ENHRY and SYGVKD. The V end lost 8 bases, the J end lost 5 bases, and 12 bases lay between the germline ends. Here the CDR3 DNA reads TGTGCCATCTCCAGCGGCCCTACCGGGGAGCTGTTTTTT. Translation: CAISSGPTGELFF.

The rearrangement uses TRBV18 and TRBJ1-2; TRBD1 matches 10 bases. This CDR3 spans 15 amino acids. Germline assignment: CDR1 KGHSH and CDR2 LQKENI. The V and J ends lost 4 bases and 2 bases, in that order; junction bases with no gene match: 4. In DNA, the CDR3 is TGTGCCAGCTCACTCCCGGGACAGGGGAACTATGGCTACACCTTC. It is translated as CASSLPGQGNYGYTF.

This clone showed up just once. J is TRBJ2-3 and V is TRBV19; TRBD1 is a possible D gene (5 bases). Trimming cost V 7 bases and J 2 bases, with 16 bases left between them. Germline CDR1 and CDR2: LNHDA and SQIVND (reference sequence). The length of the CDR3 is 15 residues. As DNA, the CDR3 is TGTGCCAGTACCCGACAGTTTCAAAACACAGATACGCAGTATTTT. It yields the protein CASTRQFQNTDTQYF. The full variable domain, its missing parts supplied by reference TRBV19 and TRBJ2-3, is DGGITQSPKYLFRKEGQNVTLSCEQNLNHDAMYWYRQDPGQGLRLIYYSQIVNDFQKGDIAEGYSVSREKKESFPLTVTSAQKNPTAFYLCASTRQFQNTDTQYFGPGTRLTVL.

The J gene is TRBJ2-1, the V gene TRBV15; 9 positions agree with TRBD1. This CDR3 has 14 amino acids. Losses at the gene ends were 11 bases for V and 7 bases for J; bases not matched to a gene: 12. Germline V gives CDR1 LNHNV, CDR2 YYDKDF (reference sequence). Here the CDR3 reads CASRDREQSNEQFF. The CDR3 DNA reads TGTGCCTCCCGGGACAGGGAGCAATCGAATGAGCAGTTCTTC. The full variable domain, completed using reference TRBV15 and TRBJ2-1, is DAMVIQNPRYQVTQFGKPVTLSCSQTLNHNVMYWYQQKSSQAPKLLFHYYDKDFNNEADTPDNFQSRRPNTSFCFLDIRSPGLGDTAMYLCASRDREQSNEQFFGPGTRLTVL.

The chain has TRBV12-5 and TRBJ1-3, with D unclear. This CDR3 region has 15 residues. Deletions cut 1 base from V and 0 bases from J, with 7 bases between. The germline V gene encodes CDR1 LGHNT and CDR2 FRNRAP. The CDR3, as DNA: TGTGCTAGTGGTTTGGGTATTAACTCTGGAAACACCATATATTTT. It translates to CASGLGINSGNTIYF.

The chain links TRBV2 to TRBJ1-1, with D possibly being TRBD1 (6 bases). This CDR3 spans 15 amino acids. Looked up from germline, CDR1 is SNHLY and CDR2 is FYNNEI. V lost 7 bases to trimming and J lost 4 bases, with 19 bases between them. CDR3 protein: CASKGDTGLSTEAFF. In nucleotides, the CDR3 is TGTGCCAGCAAGGGGGATACAGGGTTGAGCACTGAAGCTTTCTTT.

This chain links TRBV19 with TRBJ2-4, with D tentatively TRBD1 (6 bases). With 1 base removed from V and 7 bases from J, the gap between germline ends came to 11 bases. The CDR3 is 14 residues long. Looked up from germline, CDR1 is LNHDA and CDR2 is SQIVND (reference sequence). CDR3 in amino acids: CASSIGQALNIQYF. As DNA, the CDR3 is TGTGCCAGTAGTATAGGACAGGCTCTCAACATTCAGTACTTC.

This clone is categorized as large. The genes are TRBV7-9 and TRBJ1-1; 9 nucleotides align to TRBD1. This CDR3 spans 15 amino acids. J gave up 8 bases and V 5 bases, and 12 bases lay outside the gene matches. Germline V gene lookup returns CDR1 SEHNR and CDR2 FQNEAQ (reference sequence). This chain's CDR3 is CASSDTRTGVPEAFF. The CDR3 coding sequence is TGTGCCAGCAGCGATACAAGGACAGGGGTGCCAGAAGCTTTCTTT.

The genes are TRBV6-1 and TRBJ1-3; D remains ambiguous. Germline V CDR1 and CDR2: MNHNS, SASEGT. The germline V and J ends were trimmed by 4 bases and 0 bases, with 7 bases remaining between them. The CDR3 length is 14 residues. CDR3 DNA: TGTGCCAGCAGTGGCCAAACCTCTGGAAACACCATATATTTT. Protein product: CASSGQTSGNTIYF.

The chain combines TRBV18 with TRBJ1-1, with D uncertain. The length of the CDR3 is 15 residues. Per germline, CDR1 KGHSH and CDR2 LQKENI. Trimming removed 3 bases at V and 4 bases at J, with 15 bases between. The CDR3 bases are TGTGCCAGCTCACCGACCTCGGGGTTCGGCACTGAAGCTTTCTTT. It specifies CASSPTSGFGTEAFF.

The rearrangement uses TRBV4-1 and TRBJ2-5; 9 nucleotides agree with TRBD2. Germline CDR1 and CDR2: MGHRA and YSYEKL. The J segment lost 1 base and the V segment lost 1 base, leaving 7 bases of the junction unmatched. CDR3 length: 17 residues. CDR3 coding DNA: TGCGCCAGCAGCCAAGGAAATAGCGGGGGTTCCCAAGAGACCCAGTACTTC. Amino acid sequence: CASSQGNSGGSQETQYF.

The V gene is TRBV2, the J gene TRBJ1-1, with a weak D call TRBD1 (6 bases). Looked up from germline, CDR1 is SNHLY and CDR2 is FYNNEI. The V gene lost 2 bases and the J gene lost 1 base, with 11 bases spanning the gap. The CDR3 length is 15 residues. The CDR3 spells CASSEQGNGNTEAFF. The CDR3 coding sequence is TGTGCCAGCAGTGAACAGGGGAACGGGAACACTGAAGCTTTCTTT.

The CDR3 reads CASSPGAGSYEQYF. The CDR3 DNA reads as TGTGCCAGCAGCCCCGGGGCGGGTTCCTACGAGCAGTACTTC. The rearrangement uses TRBV5-4 and TRBJ2-7, with D perhaps assigned TRBD1 or TRBD2 (5 bases each). This CDR3 contains 14 residues. Trimming cost V 4 bases and J 1 base, with 12 bases left between them. Germline V gene data show CDR1 as SGHNT and CDR2 as YYREEE (reference sequence).

The V gene is TRBV4-3, the J gene TRBJ1-1, with 9 bases matching TRBD1. CDR3 length: 17 residues. The trim removed 0 bases at V and 7 bases at J, leaving 12 bases unmatched. Germline CDR1 LGHNA, CDR2 YSLEER. CDR3 region: CASSQEITGGARGEAFF. CDR3 DNA: TGCGCCAGCAGCCAAGAGATCACAGGGGGCGCGAGAGGTGAAGCTTTCTTT.

Written as DNA, the CDR3 is TGCGCCAGCAGTGAGGAGACTAGCAGCCACAATGAGCAGTTCTTC. Its protein is CASSEETSSHNEQFF. V gene TRBV10-1 combines with J gene TRBJ2-1, with 7 bases matching TRBD2. Germline trimming cut 2 bases from V and 5 bases from J; bases unmatched to any gene: 6. The CDR3 has 15 residues. The germline CDR1 and CDR2 sequences are WNHNN and SYGVQD (reference sequence).

The V and J genes are TRBV5-4 and TRBJ1-1, with D possibly matching TRBD1 (5 bases). V was clipped by 3 bases and J by 4 bases, with 16 bases between them. CDR1 and CDR2 (germline): SGHNT, YYREEE (reference sequence). The CDR3 totals 15 residues. Here the CDR3 reads CASSSLTGISTEAFF. Written as DNA, the CDR3 is TGTGCCAGCAGCTCCCTAACAGGCATCAGCACTGAAGCTTTCTTT.

The J gene is TRBJ2-5, the V gene TRBV6-6, with a weak D call TRBD1 (6 bases). This CDR3 region has 13 residues. V was pared by 6 bases and J by 2 bases, with 10 bases between. Germline V lookup: CDR1 MNHNY, CDR2 SVGAGI (reference sequence). The CDR3 reads CASRPQGQETQYF. The CDR3 DNA reads as TGTGCCAGCAGACCACAGGGTCAAGAGACCCAGTACTTC.

The V call is TRBV4-1, the J call TRBJ1-2; unclear D gene. Deletions cut 4 bases from V and 7 bases from J, with 19 bases between. Germline V lookup: CDR1 MGHRA, CDR2 YSYEKL. The CDR3 is made up of 15 amino acids. The CDR3 DNA reads TGCGCCAGCAGCCTCCTCCACGTACAGTTAGGTGGCTACACCTTC. It yields the protein CASSLLHVQLGGYTF.

The V gene is TRBV29-1, the J gene TRBJ2-7, with D perhaps TRBD2 (5 bases). The germline V gene encodes CDR1 SQVTM and CDR2 ANQGSEA. V was clipped by 6 bases and J by 3 bases, with 18 bases between them. CDR3 length: 14 residues. The CDR3 DNA reads as TGCAGCGTCCTATCTAGAGACCGGGGCTACGAGCAGTACTTC. Translation: CSVLSRDRGYEQYF.